The text below deals with one T cell receptor beta chain. What antigen it recognizes has not been identified. Per-base quality was not reported, and no clone a single base away is much larger than it. TCRbeta CDR3 regions were amplified from genomic DNA using the immunoSEQ Assay, a bias-controlled multiplex PCR. In the original analysis: The number of nucleated cells in each sample was estimated by amplification of reference gene primers within the assay. Sequence reads were collapsed and filtered to measure the absolute abundance of every unique TCRbeta CDR3 rearrangement. For each sample, productive Simpson clonality was calculated as the square root of Simpson's diversity index across productive rearrangements. Not all clones reach the TCRdb copy of this immuneACCESS table, which keeps in-frame sequences only. Checked studies attribute under half of the gap to unresolved V genes and leave the rest unexplained. Clone size and the V and J calls come from that table; the DNA yielded D and trimming. The sample records roughly 160,000 clones, around 84% of which are singletons. The ten largest clones add up to about 7% of the sample.

Collaborating institutions collected whole blood in K2EDTA tubes following their own protocols. For TCRbeta analysis, collaborators shipped samples in one of three forms: frozen whole blood, isolated PBMCs, or DNA extracted from either of those sample types. The CDR3 sequence holds 15 residues, the cysteine and phenylalanine included. Only CDR3 DNA is held: 45 bases, read in frame from base 1. V was cut back by 3 bases and J by 6 bases, leaving a gap of 17 bases between them. CDR1 and CDR2, per the germline V gene (reference sequence), are SEHNR and FQNEAQ. The data were taken from a study of blood T cell repertoires in COVID-19 (dated by TCRdb to between 2020 and 2021). About the study as a whole: Collaborator samples came from the United States, Italy and Spain and covered acute and convalescent phases of COVID-19. The material from the prospective study consisted of cDNA or gDNA derived from T cells, B-cell-depleted T cells, or PBMCs. Deeply sampled blood TCRbeta repertoires from subjects exposed to, actively infected with, or recovered from COVID-19 were included in the dataset. A freely available public database, intended as a resource for researchers studying the immune response to SARS-CoV-2, is where the repertoires were released. The samples were drawn from two sources: the first 160 participants of the ongoing ImmuneRACE study, and about 1,300 subjects contributed by 6 global collaborators. Nearly every sample came with metadata listing a de-identified subject ID, COVID-19 status, age in years and sex. Where available, HLA class I and class II types were obtained from metadata supplied by the sample provider rather than from assay-based typing. The study at large found these results: The quantity of clinical and demographic metadata differed by source and by participant and was supplied without curation.

The receptor's source is a middle-aged man with active or convalescent COVID-19. Material: peripheral blood. The chain employs TRBV7-9 and TRBJ2-5, and TRBD2 may be the D gene, going by 6 matching bases. The nucleotide sequence reads TGTGCCAGCAGCTTTACCGCGGGTGCGGGACAGACCCAGTACTTC. This encodes CASSFTAGAGQTQYF.